This section outlines one T cell receptor beta chain sequence together with its context. Antigen: not known. This sample is part of a study of shared clonotypes between healthy human individuals. Study summary: Per donor, three plates held CD4 naive cells, three held CD4 memory, two held CD8 naive and one held CD8 memory.

Findings and limits, study-wide: Naive subsets generally had larger estimated richness than memory subsets.

CD8 cells regarded as naive lacked CD45RO, were positively chosen for CCR7, and omitted terminally differentiated effector memory CD45RA+ cells. The authors ran the assay at deep level. On sorted subsets, replicate PCRs used about 0.2 ug DNA, or 25,000 to 35,000 T cell genomes. Profiled with immunoSEQ multiplex PCR; TCRdb holds only in-frame clones, not every one. The data contain about 610,000 clones, roughly 96% of them seen just once; the ten biggest clones take up about 0.11%. This CDR3 has 14 residues. Trimming stripped 8 bases from V and 2 bases from J, with 13 bases between. CDR1 is SGHNT and CDR2 is YENEEA in the germline V gene.

The receptor's source is a woman between 25 and 40 years old in good health. The rearrangement links TRBV11-3 to TRBJ1-3; D gene uncertain. The sequenced sample consisted of naive CD8+ T cells sorted from blood. CDR3 nucleotides: TGTGCCAGCTTTGCCCTTGAGACTGGAAACACCATATATTTT. Translated, it gives CASFALETGNTIYF.